Listed here are 15 T cell receptor beta chains from one sample, sequenced in a study of beta chain features in type 1 diabetes. TCRB transcripts that were expressed got sequenced, as all of the isolated RNA had been reverse transcribed. Repertoires were generated with immunoSEQ multiplex PCR, while TCRdb's copy carries only in-frame clones and drops some. The data show about 360,000 clones, with around an eighth seen just once and less than 0.02% held by the top ten. Material for sequencing was naive CD4+ T cells from blood. These receptors were obtained from a young man in good health.

This clone showed up just a few times. This chain joins TRBV7-9 and TRBJ2-7; 8 positions match TRBD2. CDR1 and CDR2 from the germline V gene are SEHNR and FQNEAQ (reference sequence). The CDR3 totals 16 residues. V was clipped by 3 bases and J by 2 bases; unmatched bases: 9. The CDR3 reads CASSLMGGRRPYEQYF. In DNA form, the CDR3 reads TGTGCCAGCAGCTTGATGGGCGGGAGGCGCCCCTACGAGCAGTACTTC.

This clone was detected a few times. J is TRBJ2-1 and V is TRBV19; 7 positions match TRBD2. Germline values: CDR1 LNHDA, CDR2 SQIVND (reference sequence). The CDR3 is 18 amino acids. V shed 0 bases, J shed 0 bases, and the junction held 8 bases outside the gene matches. The CDR3 DNA is TGTGCCAGTAGTATAGACGTGGACGGGGGGAGCTCCTACAATGAGCAGTTCTTC. Translated, it gives CASSIDVDGGSSYNEQFF. Supplemented by reference TRBV19 and TRBJ2-1, the full variable domain reads DGGITQSPKYLFRKEGQNVTLSCEQNLNHDAMYWYRQDPGQGLRLIYYSQIVNDFQKGDIAEGYSVSREKKESFPLTVTSAQKNPTAFYLCASSIDVDGGSSYNEQFFGPGTRLTVL.

V and J are TRBV11-2 and TRBJ2-3; a weak D match, TRBD1 (6 bases). V gave up 5 bases and J gave up 9 bases, with 21 bases separating them. CDR3 size: 15 residues. CDR1 is SGHAT and CDR2 is FQNNGV in the germline V gene. CDR3 sequence (DNA): TGTGCCAGCAGCATACCCGGGACAACCCGTTCCACGCAGTATTTT. It is translated as CASSIPGTTRSTQYF.

This clone was detected a few times. V is TRBV2 and J is TRBJ2-3, with D tentatively TRBD2 (7 bases). The germline V gene encodes CDR1 SNHLY and CDR2 FYNNEI. CDR3 length: 16 residues. Trimming stripped 7 bases from V and 1 base from J, with 18 bases between. The CDR3, as DNA: TGTGCCAGCAAGTACAGGGAGGGCAGCGGCACAGATACGCAGTATTTT. Amino acids: CASKYREGSGTDTQYF.

In this sample, this clone turned up a few times. V gene TRBV7-9 combines with J gene TRBJ2-1, with 7 bases fitting TRBD2. With V trimmed by 0 bases and J by 6 bases, 11 bases remained unmatched. Germline V lookup: CDR1 SEHNR, CDR2 FQNEAQ (reference sequence). The CDR3 is made up of 17 amino acids. The CDR3 DNA follows: TGTGCCAGCAGCTTAGCAGGACTAGGCCTAACACCCAATGAGCAGTTCTTC. This codes for CASSLAGLGLTPNEQFF.

In this sample, this clone turned up a few times. CDR3 protein: CASSSQGLPTSGELFF. CDR3 coding DNA: TGTGCCAGCAGCTCTCAGGGGCTCCCTACATCCGGGGAGCTGTTTTTT. The chain couples TRBV7-8 to TRBJ2-2; maybe TRBD1 (6 bases). Trimming removed 4 bases at V and 6 bases at J, with 18 bases between. The length of the CDR3 is 16 residues. Germline V gene lookup returns CDR1 SGHVS and CDR2 FQNEAQ. The entire variable domain, with the rest obtained from reference TRBV7-8 and TRBJ2-2, is as follows: GAGVSQSPRYKVAKRGQDVALRCDPISGHVSLFWYQQALGQGPEFLTYFQNEAQLDKSGLPSDRFFAERPEGSVSTLKIQRTQQEDSAVYLCASSSQGLPTSGELFFGEGSRLTVL.

As for this clone: This sample also contains other DNA sequences that code for the same CDR3. The rearrangement joins TRBV28 to TRBJ2-7, with D possibly matching TRBD1 (6 bases). This CDR3 comprises 13 residues. Germline lookup yields CDR1 MDHEN and CDR2 SYDVKM. V lost 2 bases and J lost 3, with 8 bases in between. The CDR3, as DNA: TGTGCCAGCAGTTTAGGCAGGGGCTACGAGCAGTACTTC. Protein sequence: CASSLGRGYEQYF.

The chain recombines TRBV18 with TRBJ2-1, with 9 bases lining up with TRBD2. Germline V lookup: CDR1 KGHSH, CDR2 LQKENI. CDR3 size: 16 residues. Trimming at V came to 1 base and at J to 6 bases, leaving 7 bases not matched to a gene. The CDR3 region has the DNA TGTGCCAGCTCACCACAAGCGGGAGGACTCAGCAATGAGCAGTTCTTC. Its protein product is CASSPQAGGLSNEQFF.

J is TRBJ2-7 and V is TRBV29-1, with 9 bases fitting TRBD1. Trimming at V came to 7 bases and at J to 5 bases, leaving 9 bases not matched to a gene. Germline assignment: CDR1 SQVTM and CDR2 ANQGSEA. This CDR3 has 13 residues. CDR3 in DNA: TGCAGCGCCTGGGACAGGGTTTACAACGAGCAGTACTTC. Protein: CSAWDRVYNEQYF.

This clone was observed a few times. The V call is TRBV6-5, the J call TRBJ2-4, with a weak D call TRBD2 (6 bases). Trimming stripped 5 bases from V and 6 bases from J, with 17 bases between. Per the germline V gene, CDR1 is MNHEY and CDR2 is SVGAGI. The CDR3 totals 15 residues. The CDR3 loop is CASSLRGTVPNIQYF. The CDR3 region has the DNA TGTGCCAGCAGTCTCCGCGGGACGGTACCAAACATTCAGTACTTC.

This clone was seen a few times. The CDR3 nucleotides read TGTGCCAGCAGTTCATCACAGGGGAACTATGGCTACACCTTC. Translating gives CASSSSQGNYGYTF. The genes are TRBV28 and TRBJ1-2; 7 positions agree with TRBD1. V lost 4 bases and J lost 2; bases outside the gene matches: 4. This CDR3 region has 14 residues. Germline CDR1 reads MDHEN; CDR2 reads SYDVKM.

This clone was seen a handful of times. The V and J genes are TRBV18 and TRBJ2-1; D not certain. The CDR3 has 13 amino acids. Germline CDR1 is KGHSH and CDR2 is LQKENI. Trimming cost V 2 bases and J 8 bases, with 10 bases left between them. Here the CDR3 DNA reads TGTGCCAGCTCACCAGCAAGCGTCTATGAGCAGTTCTTC. Translated, it gives CASSPASVYEQFF.

This chain connects TRBV15 to TRBJ2-3; D ambiguous. Germline V CDR1 and CDR2: LNHNV, YYDKDF (reference sequence). Trimming took 1 base from V and 1 from J, leaving 3 bases between them. This CDR3 has 13 residues. This CDR3 is CATSRAGTDTQYF. The DNA of the CDR3 is TGTGCCACCAGCAGAGCCGGCACAGATACGCAGTATTTT. Variable domain in full (rest from reference TRBV15 and TRBJ2-3): DAMVIQNPRYQVTQFGKPVTLSCSQTLNHNVMYWYQQKSSQAPKLLFHYYDKDFNNEADTPDNFQSRRPNTSFCFLDIRSPGLGDTAMYLCATSRAGTDTQYFGPGTRLTVL.

V and J are TRBV28 and TRBJ2-7; perhaps TRBD2 as D (6 bases). The CDR3 spans 13 residues. The germline V and J ends were trimmed by 10 bases and 4 bases, with 17 bases remaining between them. CDR1 and CDR2 (germline): MDHEN, SYDVKM. The CDR3 region has the DNA TGTGCCATCGCCGAGGCGGGGCGATACGAGCAGTACTTC. As protein: CAIAEAGRYEQYF.

The chain recombines TRBV5-4 with TRBJ2-1; 7 bases match TRBD1. The CDR3 totals 15 residues. The V segment lost 2 bases and the J segment 6 bases; nucleotides outside the gene matches: 8. CDR1 is SGHNT and CDR2 is YYREEE in the germline V gene (reference sequence). The CDR3: CASSFRDSQSNEQFF. In DNA form, the CDR3 reads TGTGCCAGCAGCTTCCGGGACAGTCAGTCCAATGAGCAGTTCTTC.